This T cell receptor beta chain was sequenced in a study of blood T cell repertoires in COVID-19. The CDR3 consists of 15 residues. Trimming shortened V by 4 bases and J by 4 bases, and 17 bases separated the two germline ends. Looked up from germline, CDR1 is SGHDT and CDR2 is YYEEEE. Assay: immunoSEQ multiplex PCR; the TCRdb copy retains only in-frame clones and omits some. The sample includes a few hundred thousand clones, around four fifths of them seen just once. The sample comprised peripheral blood. The receptor was derived from a man in his forties or fifties with active or convalescent COVID-19. This rearrangement joins TRBV5-6 to TRBJ2-5, with D possibly being TRBD2 (6 bases). The chain's CDR3 is CASSDQGGGGETQYF. CDR3 nucleotide sequence: TGTGCCAGCAGCGACCAGGGAGGTGGGGGAGAGACCCAGTACTTC.